A selection of T cell receptor beta chains follows, all from one sample in a study of TIL therapy for anti-PD-1-resistant metastatic lung cancer. Libraries were prepared by immunoSEQ multiplex PCR; TCRdb keeps only in-frame clonotypes and omits some of them. This table holds roughly 54,000 clones, roughly 87% found once. The source material was blood, sampled at baseline. These receptors were obtained from a person between 25 and 79 years old with non-small cell lung cancer. Both conserved end residues are part of each CDR3. D genes are given only for firm matches. A clone size is listed for some rows: how often the clone was seen (once, few, many), or a class if it is expanded.

v_gene	j_gene	d_gene	abundance	CDR3nt	CDR3aa
TRBV19	TRBJ1-2	.	.	TGTGCCAGTGGGGGCTACACCTTC	CASGGYTF
TRBV12-3/TRBV12-4	TRBJ1-3	.	.	TGTGCCAGCAGCGCCGACACCACACTCATATATTTT	CASSADTTLIYF
TRBV9	TRBJ1-4	.	.	TGTGCCAGCAGCGTAGCGGCAGTTGCAACTAATGAAAAACTGTTTTTT	CASSVAAVATNEKLFF
TRBV7-9	TRBJ2-4	TRBD1	.	TGTGCCAGCAGCCAAGACAGGGTTAACATTCAGTACTTC	CASSQDRVNIQYF
TRBV6-4	TRBJ2-3	.	.	TGTGCCAGCAGTGGGGATGGAGATACGCAGTATTTT	CASSGDGDTQYF
TRBV6-1	TRBJ2-1	TRBD1	.	TGTGCCAGCAGTGAAAGGTCAGGGGGACGTTTTAATGAGCAGTTCTTC	CASSERSGGRFNEQFF
TRBV5-5	TRBJ2-7	.	.	TGTGCCAGCAGCTTGGTACCCCCAGCCTACGAGCAGTACTTC	CASSLVPPAYEQYF
TRBV4-1	TRBJ2-1	TRBD2	.	TGCGCCAGCAGCGGGCTGACTAGCGTGTATTTCGATGAGCAGTTCTTC	CASSGLTSVYFDEQFF
TRBV11-2	TRBJ1-1	.	.	TGTGCCAGCACCCACTGGGCCTCTTTCACTGAAGCTTTCTTT	CASTHWASFTEAFF
TRBV11-3	TRBJ1-3	.	.	TGTGCCAGCAGCCAAGGAGGGCAGAGCTCTGGAAACACCATATATTTT	CASSQGGQSSGNTIYF
TRBV7-6	TRBJ2-5	.	.	TGTGCCAGCAGCTTACCGGGGGAAGAGACCCAGTACTTC	CASSLPGEETQYF
TRBV19	TRBJ1-1	.	once	TGTGCCGCGGCCGGGACAACGAACACTGAAGCTTTCTTT	CAAAGTTNTEAFF
TRBV7-9	TRBJ2-7	.	.	TGTGCCAGCAGCGAAGGGGGGGCAGGCGGCTACGAGCAGTACTTC	CASSEGGAGGYEQYF
TRBV18	TRBJ2-2	.	.	TGTGCCAGCTCACCCCGGCGGGGAGACACCGGGGAGCTGTTTTTT	CASSPRRGDTGELFF
TRBV14	TRBJ1-3	.	.	TGTGCCAGCAGCCAGAGTCACTCCCCAAACACCATATATTTT	CASSQSHSPNTIYF